The 26 T cell receptor beta chains given below trace back to one sample, sequenced in a study of cytomegalovirus exposure and HLA in healthy donors. With 60 Vbeta and 13 Jbeta primers, the PCR was carried out. Profiled with immunoSEQ multiplex PCR; TCRdb holds only in-frame clones, not every one. The table records more than 95,000 clones, approximately 79% of them present only once. The material sequenced was PBMCs. The receptor source for this set is a man between 50 and 59 years old in good health and CMV-seropositive.

The chain joins TRBV7-9 to TRBJ2-7; the match to TRBD1 covers 7 bases. This CDR3 has 14 residues. Germline V gene data show CDR1 as SEHNR and CDR2 as FQNEAQ (reference sequence). After removal of 5 bases from V and 4 bases from J, the junction contained 8 bases not matched to a gene. The CDR3 nucleotides are TGTGCCAGCAGCCAGCCGGGACAGTCTTACGAGCAGTACTTC. Protein: CASSQPGQSYEQYF. The full variable domain, completed using reference TRBV7-9 and TRBJ2-7, is DTGVSQNPRHKITKRGQNVTFRCDPISEHNRLYWYRQTLGQGPEFLTYFQNEAQLEKSRLLSDRFSAERPKGSFSTLEIQRTEQGDSAMYLCASSQPGQSYEQYFGPGTRLTVT.

The chain has TRBV7-2 and TRBJ2-2; possibly TRBD2 for D (5 bases). Per germline, CDR1 SGHTA and CDR2 FQGNSA. V lost 6 bases and J lost 1, with 9 bases in between. The length of the CDR3 is 14 residues. The CDR3 DNA sequence: TGTGCCAGCAGGGCGGCGGGGAACACCGGGGAGCTGTTTTTT. It yields the protein CASRAAGNTGELFF.

V and J are TRBV11-2 and TRBJ2-1; possible D gene TRBD1, 5 bases. There are 15 residues in the CDR3. Germline assignment: CDR1 SGHAT and CDR2 FQNNGV. The V and J ends lost 4 bases and 4 bases respectively, with 14 bases between them. The CDR3 protein is CASSSRTTGYNEQFF. The DNA for the CDR3 is TGTGCCAGCAGCTCCCGGACAACCGGTTACAATGAGCAGTTCTTC.

The V gene is TRBV28, the J gene TRBJ2-7, with 7 bases that match TRBD1. The CDR3 is made up of 14 amino acids. The trim removed 2 bases at V and 3 bases at J, leaving 4 bases unmatched. CDR1 MDHEN and CDR2 SYDVKM come from the germline V gene. CDR3 region: CASSLRDRDYEQYF. CDR3 sequence (DNA): TGTGCCAGCAGTTTACGGGACAGAGACTACGAGCAGTACTTC.

This clone has just one count. The chain carries TRBV5-3 and TRBJ1-2; maybe TRBD1 (5 bases). TRBV5-3 belongs to the ORF category, with a function that is uncertain. V gave up 1 base and J gave up 4 bases, with 23 bases separating them. The CDR3 length is 18 residues. CDR3 sequence: CARSLLSVVREVSYGYTF. CDR3 bases: TGTGCCAGAAGCTTGTTATCTGTGGTCAGGGAGGTGAGCTATGGCTACACCTTC.

Only a few counts were recorded for this clone. The V call is TRBV4-1, the J call TRBJ2-1; TRBD2 matches at 13 bases. J lost 6 bases, V lost 2 bases, and 7 bases had no gene match. The CDR3 is 17 amino acids. Looked up from germline, CDR1 is MGHRA and CDR2 is YSYEKL. The CDR3 spells CASSQRETSGRINEQFF. CDR3 nucleotides: TGCGCCAGCAGCCAAAGGGAGACTAGCGGGAGGATCAATGAGCAGTTCTTC.

The chain carries TRBV5-4 and TRBJ1-1; maybe TRBD1 (6 bases). V lost 2 bases to trimming and J lost 4 bases, with 12 bases between them. Germline assignment: CDR1 SGHNT and CDR2 YYREEE (reference sequence). CDR3 size: 14 residues. The CDR3 DNA is TGTGCCAGCAGCTTTGCAGGGGATGGCACTGAAGCTTTCTTT. Protein sequence: CASSFAGDGTEAFF. Full variable domain (remainder filled in from reference TRBV5-4 and TRBJ1-1): ETGVTQSPTHLIKTRGQQVTLRCSSQSGHNTVSWYQQALGQGPQFIFQYYREEENGRGNFPPRFSGLQFPNYSSELNVNALELDDSALYLCASSFAGDGTEAFFGQGTRLTVV.

The rearrangement links TRBV7-9 to TRBJ2-3; 13 nucleotides line up with TRBD2. Germline V gives CDR1 SEHNR, CDR2 FQNEAQ (reference sequence). V trimming: 3 bases; J trimming: 8 bases; junction bases outside the gene matches: 8. This CDR3 region has 16 residues. In nucleotides, the CDR3 is TGTGCCAGCAGCTTGGGACTAGCGGGACCAGGGGGTACGCAGTATTTT. Protein product: CASSLGLAGPGGTQYF. Supplemented by reference TRBV7-9 and TRBJ2-3, the full variable domain reads DTGVSQNPRHKITKRGQNVTFRCDPISEHNRLYWYRQTLGQGPEFLTYFQNEAQLEKSRLLSDRFSAERPKGSFSTLEIQRTEQGDSAMYLCASSLGLAGPGGTQYFGPGTRLTVL.

This clone was seen a few times. The CDR3 is CASRAGQGNNYGYTF. The CDR3 DNA is TGTGCCAGCAGGGCGGGACAGGGGAATAACTATGGCTACACCTTC. The chain recombines TRBV28 with TRBJ1-2; 10 bases match TRBD1. V shed 6 bases, J shed 1 base, and the junction held 5 bases outside the gene matches. CDR1 and CDR2 (germline): MDHEN, SYDVKM. The CDR3 has 15 residues.

V gene TRBV2 combines with J gene TRBJ2-6; a possible D gene is TRBD1 (6 bases). The V and J ends lost 6 bases and 4 bases respectively, with 13 bases between them. CDR3 size: 15 residues. Germline loops: CDR1 SNHLY, CDR2 FYNNEI. CDR3 residues: CASRKQGTGANVLTF. Written as DNA, the CDR3 is TGTGCCAGCAGAAAACAGGGTACCGGGGCCAACGTCCTGACTTTC.

This sequence joins TRBV6-4 and TRBJ2-2; the D gene is possibly TRBD1 (6 bases). CDR3 size: 16 residues. CDR1 is MRHNA and CDR2 is SNTAGT in the germline V gene. V dropped 6 bases and J dropped 3 bases, with 17 bases sitting between them. The CDR3 nucleotides are TGTGCCAGCAGGGTCGAACAGGGAATCGACACCGGGGAGCTGTTTTTT. Protein: CASRVEQGIDTGELFF.

The V call is TRBV6-5, the J call TRBJ1-3, with TRBD1 identical over 7 bases. V gave up 6 bases and J gave up 1 base; unmatched junction bases: 0. Germline V gene data show CDR1 as MNHEY and CDR2 as SVGAGI. The CDR3 is 13 amino acids. CDR3 in DNA: TGTGCCAGCAGGACAGGGTCTGGAAACACCATATATTTT. Protein: CASRTGSGNTIYF.

The chain uses TRBV28 and TRBJ1-2; possible D gene TRBD1, 5 bases. The CDR3 totals 13 residues. V lost 4 bases and J lost 4, with 10 bases in between. Per germline, CDR1 MDHEN and CDR2 SYDVKM. CDR3 protein: CASSSPDSYGYTF. The CDR3 nucleotides read TGTGCCAGCAGTTCCCCCGACAGCTATGGCTACACCTTC.

Regarding this clone: A junction end diverges from the germline sequence, so it may reflect a read error. This chain links TRBV7-9 with TRBJ2-3, with TRBD2 identical over 14 bases. The CDR3 contains 16 residues. Germline lookup yields CDR1 SEHNR and CDR2 FQNEAQ (reference sequence). As DNA, the CDR3 is TGTTCCAGCAGCCCTAAGGGACTAGCGGGGGTGGATACGCAGTATTTT. Amino acids: CSSSPKGLAGVDTQYF. The full variable domain, with the rest looked up from reference TRBV7-9 and TRBJ2-3, is DTGVSQNPRHKITKRGQNVTFRCDPISEHNRLYWYRQTLGQGPEFLTYFQNEAQLEKSRLLSDRFSAERPKGSFSTLEIQRTEQGDSAMYLCSSSPKGLAGVDTQYFGPGTRLTVL.

V and J are TRBV7-2 and TRBJ2-5, with 10 positions matching TRBD2. Gene TRBJ2-7 matches the end of the DNA better, so the J call may be wrong. This CDR3 comprises 15 residues. Germline values: CDR1 SGHTA, CDR2 FQGNSA. The CDR3 DNA reads as TGTGCCAGCAGCGCCCGGCTAGCGGGAGTAGGCGAGCAGTACTTC. As protein: CASSARLAGVGEQYF.

Comment on this clone: Other DNA sequences in the same sample also yield this CDR3. The V gene is TRBV27, the J gene TRBJ2-7; 10 bases agree with TRBD2. The junction had 6 bases not matched to a gene; V was cut back by 5 bases and J by 2 bases. Per germline, CDR1 MNHEY and CDR2 SMNVEV (reference sequence). The CDR3 covers 15 residues. CDR3 loop: CASSRTSGNPYEQYF. CDR3 nucleotides: TGTGCCAGCAGTCGGACTAGCGGAAATCCCTACGAGCAGTACTTC.

A single count supports this clone. The chain links TRBV19 to TRBJ1-5; no clear D gene. V lost 8 bases and J lost 11, with 25 bases in between. The CDR3 is 15 amino acids. The germline V gene has CDR1 LNHDA and CDR2 SQIVND (reference sequence). The CDR3, as DNA: TGTGCCAGTGGCCCATTCGGGTTCGAAGGTGTAGCCCAGCATTTT. Its translation: CASGPFGFEGVAQHF.

This rearrangement joins TRBV11-2 to TRBJ2-2; D gene unclear. V was trimmed by 8 bases and J by 0 bases, leaving 19 bases between them. Per germline, CDR1 SGHAT and CDR2 FQNNGV. The CDR3 is 17 amino acids. The CDR3 DNA sequence: TGTGCCAGCGCTTTTAATCCGACTCGTGCGAACACCGGGGAGCTGTTTTTT. Translated, it gives CASAFNPTRANTGELFF.

In its sample, this clone was seen a few times. V gene TRBV6-6 combines with J gene TRBJ1-6, with D perhaps TRBD1 (5 bases). Germline assignment: CDR1 MNHNY and CDR2 SVGAGI (reference sequence). The CDR3 runs to 14 residues. Deletions cut 7 bases from V and 10 bases from J, with 17 bases between. The CDR3 region has the DNA TGTGCCAGCACCGACGGGGGTTGGATATCACCCCTCCACTTT. This translates into CASTDGGWISPLHF.

The J gene is TRBJ1-2, the V gene TRBV18; 7 bases are shared with TRBD1. Germline CDR1 reads KGHSH; CDR2 reads LQKENI. V was clipped by 4 bases and J by 6 bases; unmatched bases: 8. The CDR3 runs to 14 residues. The CDR3 nucleotides are TGTGCCAGCTCACGCCGTGGGACAGTAGATGGCTACACCTTC. It specifies CASSRRGTVDGYTF.

This chain joins TRBV14 and TRBJ2-3; D call uncertain. The V end was cut by 0 bases, the J end by 2 bases, with 6 bases between. CDR1 and CDR2 from the germline V gene are SGHDN and FVKESK. The length of the CDR3 is 14 residues. CDR3 DNA: TGTGCCAGCAGCCAAGAACTTCTCACAGATACGCAGTATTTT. This sequence encodes CASSQELLTDTQYF.

The V call is TRBV5-8, the J call TRBJ2-1, with TRBD2 matching over 15 bases. CDR3 length: 17 amino acids. Germline values: CDR1 SGHTS, CDR2 YDEGEE. V shed 3 bases and J 2 bases; nucleotides not matched to a gene: 3. The CDR3 bases are TGTGCCAGCAGCTGGACTAGCGGGAGGGGGCCCTACAATGAGCAGTTCTTC. It is translated as CASSWTSGRGPYNEQFF.

Of note for this clone: Other DNA sequences in the sample encode the same CDR3. The rearrangement joins TRBV18 to TRBJ1-2; 9 nucleotides align to TRBD1. Looked up from germline, CDR1 is KGHSH and CDR2 is LQKENI. V gave up 3 bases and J gave up 6 bases; unmatched junction bases: 2. The CDR3 runs 13 residues. CDR3 protein: CASSPGQGDGYTF. The CDR3 DNA sequence: TGTGCCAGCTCACCGGGACAGGGTGATGGCTACACCTTC. Variable domain in full (rest from reference TRBV18 and TRBJ1-2): NAGVMQNPRHLVRRRGQEARLRCSPMKGHSHVYWYRQLPEEGLKFMVYLQKENIIDESGMPKERFSAEFPKEGPSILRIQQVVRGDSAAYFCASSPGQGDGYTFGSGTRLTVV.

The chain uses TRBV25-1 and TRBJ2-5; 7 positions match TRBD2. The J segment lost 3 bases and the V segment lost 7 bases, leaving 8 bases of the junction unmatched. The CDR3 is 14 amino acids. Germline CDR1 reads MGHDK; CDR2 reads SYGVNS. The CDR3 protein is CASTWGRGEETQYF. CDR3 bases: TGTGCCAGCACCTGGGGGAGGGGCGAAGAGACCCAGTACTTC.

This clone has more than one count but fewer than ten. V gene TRBV5-1 combines with J gene TRBJ1-2, with 10 bases aligning to TRBD1. J was trimmed by 1 base and V by 2 bases; bases with no gene match: 2. The CDR3 is 15 amino acids. The germline gives CDR1 SGHRS, CDR2 YFSETQ. The chain's CDR3 is CASSFGDRGNYGYTF. CDR3 in DNA: TGCGCCAGCAGCTTTGGGGACAGGGGTAACTATGGCTACACCTTC.

This clone has only a few counts. This sequence joins TRBV25-1 and TRBJ1-4; 7 bases are shared with TRBD1. Germline V lookup: CDR1 MGHDK, CDR2 SYGVNS. V trimming: 3 bases; J trimming: 3 bases; junction bases outside the gene matches: 7. The CDR3 is 16 residues long. The CDR3 region is CASSDGRDRPNEKLFF. The CDR3, as DNA: TGTGCCAGCAGTGATGGACGGGACAGACCTAATGAAAAACTGTTTTTT.